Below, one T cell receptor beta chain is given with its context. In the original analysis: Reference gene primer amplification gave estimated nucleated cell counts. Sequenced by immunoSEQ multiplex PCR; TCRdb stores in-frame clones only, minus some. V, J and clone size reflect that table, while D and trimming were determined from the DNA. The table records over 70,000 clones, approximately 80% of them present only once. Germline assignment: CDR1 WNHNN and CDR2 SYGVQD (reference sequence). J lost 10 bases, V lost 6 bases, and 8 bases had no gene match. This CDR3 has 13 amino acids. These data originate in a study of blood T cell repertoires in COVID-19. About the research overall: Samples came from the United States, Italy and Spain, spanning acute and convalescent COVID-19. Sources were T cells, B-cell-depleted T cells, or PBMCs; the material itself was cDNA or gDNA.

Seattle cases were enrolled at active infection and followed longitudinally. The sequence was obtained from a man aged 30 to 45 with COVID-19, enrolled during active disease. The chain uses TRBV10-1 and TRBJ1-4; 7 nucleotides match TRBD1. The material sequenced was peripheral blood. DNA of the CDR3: TGCGCCAGCAGCACAGGGGATGGCGGAAAACTGTTTTTT. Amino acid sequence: CASSTGDGGKLFF.